A selection of T cell receptor beta chains follows, all from one sample in a study of blood T cell repertoires in COVID-19. TCRdb's table, derived via immunoSEQ multiplex PCR, lists solely in-frame clones and lacks some. The table includes tens of thousands of clones, 88% detected once. Sequencing was done on a sample of peripheral blood. The receptors were sampled from a man aged 70 or older in a cohort sampled during active COVID-19. Each CDR3 is given with its conserved first and last residue. Fields, in order: clone size, D gene, J gene, V gene, CDR3 protein, CDR3 DNA. D genes are given only for firm matches. A clone size is listed for some rows: how often the clone was seen (once, few, many), or a class if it is expanded.

NA NA TRBJ2-1 TRBV24-1 CATSDSTQGHSYNEQFF TGTGCCACCAGTGATTCGACACAGGGCCACTCCTACAATGAGCAGTTCTTC
NA NA TRBJ1-1 TRBV6-1 CASSEALIGASAFF TGTGCCAGCAGTGAAGCGCTTATTGGGGCCTCGGCTTTCTTT
NA NA TRBJ2-7 TRBV28 CASSFRGSNEQYF TGTGCCAGCAGTTTCCGGGGGAGTAACGAGCAGTACTTC
once TRBD2 TRBJ2-1 TRBV5-1 CASSPSGASGNNEQFF TGCGCCAGCAGCCCGTCGGGCGCTAGCGGGAACAATGAGCAGTTCTTC
NA NA TRBJ1-2 TRBV3-1/TRBV3-2 CASSPLAQGSNYGYTF TGTGCCAGCAGCCCCCTAGCCCAGGGGTCCAACTATGGCTACACCTTC
NA NA TRBJ2-6 TRBV29-1 CSVVGAGANVLTF TGCAGCGTTGTAGGGGCCGGGGCCAACGTCCTGACTTTC
NA TRBD1 TRBJ2-7 TRBV7-9 CASSAQGAKSEQYF TGTGCCAGCAGCGCACAGGGGGCTAAGTCCGAGCAGTACTTC
NA NA TRBJ2-3 TRBV14 CASSRGLSTDTQYF TGTGCCAGCAGCCGGGGACTCAGTACGGATACGCAGTATTTT
NA NA TRBJ2-6 TRBV9 CASSPYSGANVLTF TGTGCCAGCAGCCCTTACTCTGGGGCCAACGTCCTGACTTTC
NA NA TRBJ1-1 TRBV30 CAWSVGVGAFF TGTGCCTGGAGTGTAGGGGTCGGTGCTTTCTTT
once NA TRBJ1-1 TRBV5-1 CASSLSATSTEAFF TGCGCCAGCAGCTTAAGTGCCACTAGCACTGAAGCTTTCTTT
NA TRBD1 TRBJ2-5 TRBV25-1 CASTHRGPEETQYF TGTGCCAGCACCCACAGGGGGCCCGAAGAGACCCAGTACTTC
once TRBD2 TRBJ2-1 TRBV9 CASSTAGASYNEQFF TGTGCCAGCAGCACAGCGGGAGCCTCCTACAATGAGCAGTTCTTC
NA TRBD1 TRBJ2-7 TRBV24-1 CATSDPGQSPYEQYF TGTGCCACCAGTGACCCGGGACAGAGCCCCTACGAGCAGTACTTC
NA TRBD2 TRBJ2-5 TRBV5-6 CASSISPQRGSIRETQYF TGTGCCAGCAGCATATCCCCCCAACGCGGGAGCATTCGGGAGACCCAGTACTTC
NA NA TRBJ2-3 TRBV9 CASSPRGAYTDTQYF TGTGCCAGCAGCCCCCGTGGAGCGTACACAGATACGCAGTATTTT
few TRBD2 TRBJ2-7 TRBV28 CAITSVGEQYF TGTGCCATTACTAGCGTGGGGGAGCAGTACTTC
NA NA TRBJ1-6 TRBV30 CAWRTGFNSPLHF TGTGCCTGGAGGACAGGCTTTAATTCACCCCTCCACTTT
NA NA TRBJ1-3 TRBV28 CASRQQSGSGNTIYF TGTGCCAGCAGACAACAGTCGGGGTCTGGAAACACCATATATTTT
NA TRBD1 TRBJ1-1 TRBV7-9 CASSSRGWTEAFF TGTGCCAGCAGCTCCAGGGGGTGGACTGAAGCTTTCTTT
NA TRBD2 TRBJ2-3 TRBV6-4 CASSELAGGGKDTQYF TGTGCCAGCAGTGAGCTAGCGGGAGGTGGAAAAGATACGCAGTATTTT
NA NA TRBJ1-4 TRBV27 CASSPGAGYEKLFF TGTGCCAGCAGTCCAGGGGCTGGCTATGAAAAACTGTTTTTT
NA TRBD1 TRBJ2-7 TRBV5-1 CASSRIPGQGNEQYF TGCGCCAGCAGCCGTATCCCGGGACAGGGGAACGAGCAGTACTTC
NA NA TRBJ2-7 TRBV11-1 CASSPQGYEQYF TGTGCCAGCAGCCCACAGGGATACGAGCAGTACTTC
NA NA TRBJ1-2 TRBV7-2 CASSLYSYGYTF TGTGCCAGCAGCTTATACAGCTATGGCTACACCTTC
NA TRBD1 TRBJ2-3 TRBV7-8 CASSGWGQGLRQDTQYF TGTGCCAGCAGCGGCTGGGGACAGGGACTCCGGCAGGATACGCAGTATTTT
NA TRBD2 TRBJ2-7 TRBV7-3 CASSPTGASGSYEQYF TGTGCCAGCAGCCCAACCGGGGCTAGCGGGAGCTACGAGCAGTACTTC
NA NA TRBJ2-2 TRBV28 CASSLGAGTITGELFF TGTGCCAGCAGTTTGGGGGCTGGGACTATCACCGGGGAGCTGTTTTTT
NA TRBD1 TRBJ1-2 TRBV2 CASSEARRTGGRGDYGYTF TGTGCCAGCAGTGAAGCGAGGAGGACAGGGGGCCGGGGGGACTATGGCTACACCTTC
NA NA TRBJ1-1 TRBV6-4 CASSDSLGLAFF TGTGCCAGCAGTGACTCTTTGGGGCTTGCTTTCTTT
NA TRBD1 TRBJ2-7 TRBV5-1 CASSLAGGSYEQYF TGCGCCAGCAGCTTGGCAGGGGGCTCCTACGAGCAGTACTTC
few NA TRBJ1-5 TRBV27 CASSTSRGTSNQPQHF TGTGCCAGCAGTACTTCTCGGGGGACTAGCAATCAGCCCCAGCATTTT
NA TRBD2 TRBJ2-1 TRBV6-2/TRBV6-3 CASSSSSGRRNEQFF TGTGCCAGCAGTTCATCTAGCGGGAGGCGCAATGAGCAGTTCTTC
NA NA TRBJ1-5 TRBV6-5 CASSFSDSPNQPQHF TGTGCCAGCAGTTTTTCGGACAGCCCCAATCAGCCCCAGCATTTT
NA TRBD2 TRBJ2-3 TRBV28 CASSFPMSGRFGTADTQYF TGTGCCAGCAGTTTCCCCATGAGCGGGAGGTTCGGCACAGCAGATACGCAGTATTTT
NA TRBD1 TRBJ1-6 TRBV28 CASSRPSDRGGSPLHF TGTGCCAGCAGTCGGCCTTCGGACAGGGGTGGTTCACCCCTCCACTTT
NA NA TRBJ2-2 TRBV29-1 CSVRRGPTGELFF TGCAGCGTTCGGAGGGGGCCCACCGGGGAGCTGTTTTTT
NA TRBD1 TRBJ2-3 TRBV6-5 CASSYSRTGVTDTQYF TGTGCCAGCAGTTACTCGAGGACAGGGGTCACAGATACGCAGTATTTT
NA NA TRBJ1-2 TRBV6-5 CASSYSTEAKGYTF TGTGCCAGCAGTTACTCGACTGAGGCAAAAGGCTACACCTTC
NA TRBD1 TRBJ1-6 TRBV3-1/TRBV3-2 CASSPRDRRASPLHF TGTGCCAGCAGCCCCAGGGACAGGAGAGCATCACCCCTCCACTTT
NA TRBD1 TRBJ2-1 TRBV14 CASSQGQGAGINEQFF TGTGCCAGCAGCCAAGGACAGGGGGCTGGGATCAATGAGCAGTTCTTC
NA TRBD2 TRBJ2-1 TRBV27 CASSFFGASGSMDEQFF TGTGCCAGCAGTTTCTTCGGGGCTAGCGGGAGTATGGATGAGCAGTTCTTC
NA NA TRBJ1-1 TRBV28 CASRTGAVTEAFF TGTGCCAGCCGTACGGGAGCGGTCACTGAAGCTTTCTTT
NA NA TRBJ2-2 TRBV2 CASRRGAGELFF TGTGCCAGTCGGAGGGGAGCCGGGGAGCTGTTTTTT
NA TRBD2 TRBJ2-1 TRBV11-2 CASSLEQQIPGTSGRNEQFF TGTGCCAGCAGCTTAGAACAGCAGATTCCCGGGACTAGCGGGAGAAATGAGCAGTTCTTC